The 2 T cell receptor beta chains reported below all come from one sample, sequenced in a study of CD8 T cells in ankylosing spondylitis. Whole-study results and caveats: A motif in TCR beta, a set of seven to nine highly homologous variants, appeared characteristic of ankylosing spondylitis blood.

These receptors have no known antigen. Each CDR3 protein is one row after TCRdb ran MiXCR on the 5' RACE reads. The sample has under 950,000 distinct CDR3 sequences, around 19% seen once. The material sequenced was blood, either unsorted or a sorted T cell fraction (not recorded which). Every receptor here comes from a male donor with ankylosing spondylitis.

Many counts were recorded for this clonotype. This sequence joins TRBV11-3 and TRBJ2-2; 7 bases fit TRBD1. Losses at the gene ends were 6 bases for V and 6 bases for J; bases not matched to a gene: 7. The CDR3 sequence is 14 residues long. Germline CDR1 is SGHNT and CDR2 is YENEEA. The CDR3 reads CASSRQGRAGELFF. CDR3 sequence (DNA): TGTGCCAGCAGTCGACAGGGCAGGGCCGGGGAGCTGTTTTTT.

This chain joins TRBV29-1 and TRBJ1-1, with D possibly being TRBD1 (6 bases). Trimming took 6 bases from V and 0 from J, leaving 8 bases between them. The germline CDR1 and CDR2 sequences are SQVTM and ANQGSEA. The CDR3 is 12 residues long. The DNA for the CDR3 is TGCAGCGTGGGACACATGAACACTGAAGCTTTCTTT. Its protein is CSVGHMNTEAFF.